These T cell receptor beta chains were read from a single sample in a study of regulatory T cells in long-lasting Graves disease. Via MiXCR, TCRdb re-called the multiplex PCR reads, giving one row per CDR3 protein. The table records 600,000 to 650,000 distinct CDR3 sequences, around 17% of them present only once. This sample was shared with a second study, whose subject was T cells in Graves' hyperthyroidism and ophthalmopathy.

Source: peripheral blood mononuclear cells (PBMCs), taken at new diagnosis, from a patient treated with antithyroid drugs. These receptors were obtained from a woman in her twenties or thirties with Graves disease. CDR3s include the opening cysteine and the closing phenylalanine or tryptophan. Each record gives: V gene, D gene, clone size, CDR3 length, J gene, CDR3 protein, CDR3 DNA. D genes are given only for firm matches. Rows give clone size only sometimes, using once, few, many, or a class for an expanded clone.

>TRBV18|.|.|13|TRBJ1-4
CASRPLLNEKLFF
TGTGCCAGCAGGCCGTTGTTAAATGAAAAACTGTTTTTT
>TRBV28|.|many|17|TRBJ2-2
CASSWARKQVNTGELFF
TGTGCCAGCAGTTGGGCCCGAAAACAGGTGAACACCGGGGAGCTGTTTTTT
>TRBV7-9|.|few|15|TRBJ2-3
CASSFTTPSTDTQYF
TGTGCCAGCAGCTTCACGACCCCTAGCACAGATACGCAGTATTTT
>TRBV7-2|.|.|16|TRBJ2-5
CASSLPLGWLKETQYF
TGTGCCAGCAGCTTACCGCTAGGGTGGCTAAAAGAGACCCAGTACTTC
>TRBV6-1|.|.|14|TRBJ1-5
CASSGVFSNQPQHF
TGTGCCAGTTCAGGGGTTTTTAGCAATCAGCCCCAGCATTTT
>TRBV12-3/TRBV12-4|.|many|16|TRBJ2-4
CASSWGQGRSKNIQYF
TGTGCCAGCAGTTGGGGTCAGGGAAGATCCAAAAACATTCAGTACTTC
>TRBV5-1|TRBD1|few|16|TRBJ2-2
CASSQGQGARTGELFF
TGCGCCAGCAGCCAGGGACAGGGGGCGCGAACCGGGGAGCTGTTTTTT
>TRBV7-2|.|many|14|TRBJ1-2
CASSLNWEGGGYTF
TGTGCCAGCAGCTTAAATTGGGAGGGCGGTGGCTACACCTTC
>TRBV27|.|few|13|TRBJ1-5
CASSLGHPGPQHF
TGCGCCAGCAGCTTGGGACACCCCGGGCCCCAGCATTTT
>TRBV5-5|.|many|14|TRBJ2-5
CASSKLQGPETQYF
TGTGCCAGCAGCAAACTACAGGGCCCAGAGACCCAGTACTTC
>TRBV2|.|many|14|TRBJ1-5
CASSEQGNLWPQHF
TGTGCCAGCAGTGAACAGGGAAACCTTTGGCCCCAGCATTTT
>TRBV10-3|TRBD1|few|15|TRBJ2-2
CAIRTGTGRTGELFF
TGTGCCATCAGGACCGGGACAGGGCGTACCGGGGAGCTGTTTTTT
>TRBV28|TRBD1|many|16|TRBJ1-5
CASSLGTGTGNQPQHF
TGTGCCAGCAGTTTAGGGACCGGGACAGGAAATCAGCCCCAGCATTTT